The sequence of this T cell receptor beta chain was determined in a study of T cell changes during pregnancy in multiple sclerosis. The repertoire was sequenced with immunoSEQ multiplex PCR; TCRdb's copy has only in-frame clones and lacks some. Of about 5,200 clones in the sample, about four fifths were seen once. This CDR3 spans 14 amino acids. V was shortened by 6 bases and J by 2 bases, with 14 bases between the two germline ends. Germline CDR1 reads MDHEN; CDR2 reads SYDVKM. This receptor was identified in a female donor in good health, enrolled as a control in a pregnancy study. The V and J genes are TRBV28 and TRBJ2-7; D is possibly TRBD1 (6 bases). Sequences were derived from CD8+ T cells from peripheral blood mononuclear cells, sampled in the second trimester of pregnancy. CDR3 amino acids: CASSRPGAAYEQYF. For the CDR3, the DNA is TGTGCCAGCAGCCGTCCAGGGGCAGCCTACGAGCAGTACTTC. Looking up the rest from reference TRBV28 and TRBJ2-7 gives the full variable domain: DVKVTQSSRYLVKRTGEKVFLECVQDMDHENMFWYRQDPGLGLRLIYFSYDVKMKEKGDIPEGYSVSREKKERFSLILESASTNQTSMYLCASSRPGAAYEQYFGPGTRLTVT.